Below are 30 T cell receptor beta chains sequenced from a single sample in a study of T cell repertoires in cytomegalovirus infection. One entry per CDR3 protein, called by TCRdb with MiXCR from the reads. The sample carries some 220,000 distinct CDR3 sequences, roughly an eighth recorded once. Sample: PBMCs. These receptors were obtained from a human donor in good health (CMV status not recorded). Some clones in this sample may be carry-over from other donors' samples.

This clonotype was seen repeatedly, ten times or more. V usage is TRBV29-1 and J usage is TRBJ2-4; 8 bases map to TRBD1. The trim removed 1 base at V and 7 bases at J, leaving 18 bases unmatched. Germline V gene sequence: CDR1 SQVTM, CDR2 ANQGSEA. The CDR3 length is 18 residues. The CDR3 DNA sequence: TGCAGCGTTGAAGGGGTGGTGGGGCTTCAGGGGGCGCGGAACATTCAGTACTTC. This sequence encodes CSVEGVVGLQGARNIQYF.

This clonotype was seen many times. CDR3 coding DNA: TGTGCCAGCAGCTTAATGGGACAGGGGGCGGGTGGGGCCAACGTCCTGACTTTC. Amino acids: CASSLMGQGAGGANVLTF. The chain recombines TRBV7-2 with TRBJ2-6, with TRBD1 matching over 12 bases. Germline V gene sequence: CDR1 SGHTA, CDR2 FQGNSA. The junction had 5 bases not matched to a gene; V was cut back by 2 bases and J by 3 bases. The length of the CDR3 is 18 residues.

In its sample, this clonotype was seen many times. This rearrangement joins TRBV6-6 to TRBJ1-1; D perhaps matches TRBD1 (5 bases). The CDR3 loop spans 14 amino acids. V lost 2 bases and J 6 bases, leaving 13 bases between the germline ends. Germline V lookup: CDR1 MNHNY, CDR2 SVGAGI (reference sequence). The CDR3 here is CASSYDSREAEAFF. CDR3 DNA sequence: TGTGCCAGCAGTTACGATTCCAGGGAGGCTGAAGCTTTCTTT.

In the case of this clonotype: Being one base from a much bigger clone, this may be a read error. The V call is TRBV11-3, the J call TRBJ2-5; D is perhaps TRBD1 or TRBD2 (6 bases each). From germline, CDR1 is SGHNT and CDR2 YENEEA. The length of the CDR3 is 11 residues. The chain's CDR3 is CASSWRGVQHF. The CDR3 region has the DNA TGTGCCAGCAGCTGGAGGGGGGTCCAGCACTTC. Full variable domain (rest looked up from reference TRBV11-3 and TRBJ2-5): EAGVVQSPRYKIIEKKQPVAFWCNPISGHNTLYWYLQNLGQGPELLIRYENEEAVDDSQLPKDRFSAERLKGVDSTLKIQPAELGDSAVYLCASSWRGVQHFGPGTRLLVL.

The table lists this clonotype with many counts. The V and J genes are TRBV3-1 and TRBJ2-7; 10 bases line up with TRBD2. The CDR3 extends over 14 amino acids. V lost 5 bases, J lost 3 bases, and 4 bases stayed unmatched. Per the germline V gene, CDR1 is LGHDT and CDR2 is YNNKEL (reference sequence). CDR3 protein: CASSSWTSGYEQYF. In nucleotides, the CDR3 is TGTGCCAGCAGCTCTTGGACTAGCGGCTACGAGCAGTACTTC.

This clonotype was detected ten times or more. The chain joins TRBV12-3 or TRBV12-4 to TRBJ1-5; D call uncertain. The CDR3 is made up of 14 amino acids. The V and J ends lost 8 bases and 7 bases respectively, with 18 bases between them. The CDR3 sequence: CASSFSGGSQPQHF. In DNA, the CDR3 is TGTGCCAGCTCGTTTAGTGGAGGGTCGCAGCCCCAGCATTTT.

The chain employs TRBV6-5 and TRBJ2-1; D might be TRBD1 or TRBD2, each matching 6 bases. This CDR3 has 17 residues. V was clipped by 5 bases and J by 1 base, with 18 bases between them. CDR1 and CDR2 (germline): MNHEY, SVGAGI. DNA for the CDR3: TGTGCCAGCAGTCCCGGTTTTAGAGGGGGGTCCTACAATGAGCAGTTCTTC. It is translated as CASSPGFRGGSYNEQFF.

There are many counts of this clonotype. The V call is TRBV7-3, the J call TRBJ2-5, with D uncertain. The CDR3 runs 14 residues. With 1 base removed from V and 5 bases from J, the gap between germline ends came to 11 bases. Germline CDR1 SGHTA, CDR2 FQGTGA. This chain's CDR3 is CASSLNGATETQYF. Written as DNA, the CDR3 is TGTGCCAGCAGCTTAAATGGAGCGACGGAGACCCAGTACTTC.

The chain is built from TRBV18 and TRBJ2-5; 8 bases align to TRBD1. V lost 3 bases to trimming and J lost 3 bases; unmatched junction nucleotides: 3. CDR1 KGHSH and CDR2 LQKENI come from the germline V gene. The CDR3 spans 14 residues. The CDR3 DNA sequence: TGTGCCAGCTCACCGAAGACAGGGGAAGAGACCCAGTACTTC. Translating it yields CASSPKTGEETQYF.

This clonotype was found many times. J is TRBJ1-1 and V is TRBV7-8, with D possibly matching TRBD1 (6 bases). The CDR3 totals 14 residues. From germline, CDR1 is SGHVS and CDR2 FQNEAQ. The V end was cut by 6 bases, the J end by 1 base, with 12 bases between. The CDR3 region has the DNA TGTGCCAGCAGTCCTAAGGGGGGGAACACTGAAGCTTTCTTT. Protein: CASSPKGGNTEAFF.

Many counts were recorded for this clonotype. CDR3 region: CASRGYRDTIYF. The CDR3 bases are TGTGCCAGCAGGGGGTATAGAGACACCATATATTTT. This chain connects TRBV28 to TRBJ1-3; D is unclear. Germline loops: CDR1 MDHEN, CDR2 SYDVKM. There are 12 residues in the CDR3. V was pared by 6 bases and J by 8 bases, with 11 bases between.

This clonotype was detected ten times or more. V gene TRBV7-2 combines with J gene TRBJ1-1; D perhaps matches TRBD1 (5 bases). Germline V gives CDR1 SGHTA, CDR2 FQGNSA. The CDR3 sequence is 14 residues long. Between the trimmed V and J ends, which lost 4 bases and 6 bases, there was a span of 15 bases. The CDR3 DNA reads as TGTGCCAGCAGCTCCCCCCGGGGAGGGGCTGAAGCTTTCTTT. This translates into CASSSPRGGAEAFF.

The V gene is TRBV18, the J gene TRBJ2-3; D is perhaps TRBD2 (5 bases). V was clipped by 4 bases and J by 5 bases, with 16 bases between them. Germline values: CDR1 KGHSH, CDR2 LQKENI. The CDR3 has 15 amino acids. The CDR3 sequence: CASSLGSNEGDTQYF. In DNA, the CDR3 is TGTGCCAGCTCACTTGGGTCTAACGAGGGAGATACGCAGTATTTT.

This clonotype was seen repeatedly, ten times or more. In DNA form, the CDR3 reads TGTGCCAGCAGCCAGCCGCGGACTAGCGGGGGAGGAAACCAAGAGACCCAGTACTTC. This codes for CASSQPRTSGGGNQETQYF. V and J are TRBV7-2 and TRBJ2-5; 13 bases are shared with TRBD2. Germline CDR1 SGHTA, CDR2 FQGNSA. This CDR3 has 19 residues. V lost 5 bases, J lost 0 bases, and 12 bases stayed unmatched.

Notes on this clonotype: One end of the junction fails to match germline, which may point to a read error. The gene calls are TRBV4-3 and TRBJ2-3; the D gene is possibly TRBD2 (6 bases). CDR3 length equals 15 residues. Germline V gene sequence: CDR1 LGHNA, CDR2 YSLEER. Here the CDR3 reads CASSPGASETDTRYF. DNA for the CDR3: TGCGCCAGCAGTCCGGGCGCTAGCGAGACAGATACGCGGTATTTT.

This clonotype was recorded many times. This chain uses TRBV7-2 with TRBJ1-5; the match to TRBD1 covers 8 bases. Trimming at V came to 5 bases and at J to 5 bases, leaving 2 bases not matched to a gene. Per the germline V gene, CDR1 is SGHTA and CDR2 is FQGNSA. CDR3 length: 13 amino acids. In DNA form, the CDR3 reads TGTGCCAGCAGCCCGGACAGGGATCAGCCCCAGCATTTT. Translation gives CASSPDRDQPQHF.

The V call is TRBV20-1, the J call TRBJ1-3; TRBD1 is a possible D gene (6 bases). Deletions cut 3 bases from V and 0 bases from J, with 12 bases between. CDR3 size: 15 residues. Germline CDR1 is DFQATT and CDR2 is SNEGSKA (reference sequence). This chain's CDR3 is CSASRGQSSGNTIYF. CDR3 DNA: TGCAGTGCTAGCCGCGGACAGTCCTCTGGAAACACCATATATTTT.

This clonotype showed up many times. V and J are TRBV7-8 and TRBJ1-4; no clear D. The CDR3 length is 15 residues. The germline V gene has CDR1 SGHVS and CDR2 FQNEAQ. The V and J ends lost 4 bases and 0 bases respectively, with 9 bases between them. CDR3 residues: CASSSQPSTNEKLFF. In DNA, the CDR3 is TGTGCCAGCAGCTCCCAACCCTCAACTAATGAAAAACTGTTTTTT. The full variable domain, with the rest looked up from reference TRBV7-8 and TRBJ1-4, is GAGVSQSPRYKVAKRGQDVALRCDPISGHVSLFWYQQALGQGPEFLTYFQNEAQLDKSGLPSDRFFAERPEGSVSTLKIQRTQQEDSAVYLCASSSQPSTNEKLFFGSGTQLSVL.

This clonotype was observed a few times. The chain joins TRBV5-1 to TRBJ1-4; D is possibly TRBD1 (5 bases). The V and J ends lost 2 bases and 4 bases respectively, with 9 bases between them. The CDR3 has 14 amino acids. CDR1 and CDR2 from the germline V gene are SGHRS and YFSETQ. The CDR3 nucleotides read TGCGCCAGCAGCTTAACAGGCTTTAATGAAAAACTGTTTTTT. Protein product: CASSLTGFNEKLFF.

The gene calls are TRBV7-4 and TRBJ2-5; D call uncertain. The CDR3 consists of 14 residues. Germline V CDR1 and CDR2: SGHVT, SQSDAQ. Trimming took 3 bases from V and 2 from J, leaving 10 bases between them. The CDR3 sequence is CASSFAADQETQYF. CDR3 DNA sequence: TGTGCCAGCAGCTTTGCCGCGGATCAAGAGACCCAGTACTTC.

The sample holds many counts of this clonotype. The chain couples TRBV13 to TRBJ1-2; D remains ambiguous. Trimming shortened V by 1 base and J by 10 bases, and 7 bases separated the two germline ends. Germline-derived CDR1 and CDR2 are PRHDT and FYEKMQ (reference sequence). This CDR3 spans 11 amino acids. CDR3 in amino acids: CASSLVADYTF. The CDR3 DNA follows: TGTGCCAGCAGCTTAGTTGCTGACTACACCTTC.

CDR3 residues: CSASVHRGGTLNTEAFF. The CDR3 DNA is TGCAGTGCTAGCGTTCACAGGGGGGGAACTTTGAACACTGAAGCTTTCTTT. The J gene is TRBJ1-1, the V gene TRBV20-1, with TRBD1 matching 8 bases. The germline gives CDR1 DFQATT, CDR2 SNEGSKA (reference sequence). The CDR3 contains 17 residues. V gave up 3 bases and J gave up 0 bases; unmatched junction bases: 12.

This clonotype came up many times. The chain couples TRBV29-1 to TRBJ1-2, with a tentative D call TRBD1 (5 bases). The CDR3 covers 15 residues. Germline lookup yields CDR1 SQVTM and CDR2 ANQGSEA. V was trimmed by 1 base and J by 0 bases, leaving 12 bases between them. CDR3 sequence: CSVEGQQGSNYGYTF. The CDR3 DNA is TGCAGCGTTGAAGGACAGCAAGGATCTAACTATGGCTACACCTTC.

This clonotype was recorded at least ten times. The V and J genes are TRBV6-1 and TRBJ2-5, with 7 bases lining up with TRBD1. The junction had 14 bases not matched to a gene; V was cut back by 8 bases and J by 5 bases. The CDR3 is made up of 15 amino acids. The germline V gene encodes CDR1 MNHNS and CDR2 SASEGT. The CDR3 bases are TGTGCCAGCGGAAGGGGGCTACAGGGTTCCGAGACCCAGTACTTC. Translation: CASGRGLQGSETQYF.

In its sample, this clonotype was seen a few times. CDR3 amino acids: CSARDAGGGTEAFF. CDR3 DNA: TGCAGTGCTAGAGATGCAGGGGGAGGCACTGAAGCTTTCTTT. The J gene is TRBJ1-1, the V gene TRBV20-1, with TRBD1 matching over 7 bases. CDR3 length equals 14 residues. Germline loops: CDR1 DFQATT, CDR2 SNEGSKA (reference sequence). Germline trimming cut 0 bases from V and 4 bases from J; bases unmatched to any gene: 5.

This clonotype was observed a few times. V is TRBV7-2 and J is TRBJ2-2, with D hard to call. In germline, CDR1 is SGHTA, CDR2 FQGNSA. This CDR3 has 13 residues. Between the trimmed V and J ends, which lost 1 base and 4 bases, there was a span of 4 bases. The CDR3 reads CASSLGATGELFF. The CDR3 coding sequence is TGTGCCAGCAGCTTAGGGGCCACCGGGGAGCTGTTTTTT.

This chain joins TRBV19 and TRBJ2-1; D not resolved. The germline V and J ends were trimmed by 3 bases and 7 bases, with 7 bases remaining between them. The germline CDR1 and CDR2 sequences are LNHDA and SQIVND (reference sequence). The CDR3 extends over 12 amino acids. The CDR3, as DNA: TGTGCCAGTAGTATTGGAAGGAATGAGCAGTTCTTC. Its protein product is CASSIGRNEQFF.

The genes are TRBV6-8 and TRBJ1-1, with D unresolved. This CDR3 has 16 residues. CDR1 and CDR2 from the germline V gene are MNHGY and SAAAGT. V lost 5 bases, J lost 3 bases, and 19 bases lay in between. CDR3 in amino acids: CASSQRVRYPDTEAFF. The DNA for the CDR3 is TGTGCCAGCAGTCAAAGGGTCCGGTACCCCGACACTGAAGCTTTCTTT.

This chain connects TRBV3-1 to TRBJ1-2; tentatively, D is TRBD1 (6 bases). Per germline, CDR1 LGHDT and CDR2 YNNKEL (reference sequence). This CDR3 comprises 15 residues. Between the trimmed V and J ends, which lost 3 bases and 4 bases, there was a span of 15 bases. The chain's CDR3 is CASSQLAGDVYGYTF. In nucleotides, the CDR3 is TGTGCCAGCAGCCAGTTGGCAGGGGACGTCTATGGCTACACCTTC.

This clonotype was found many times. The V call is TRBV7-8, the J call TRBJ1-3; no definite D call. The V and J ends lost 2 bases and 0 bases respectively, with 14 bases between them. The CDR3 has 17 residues. Germline V gives CDR1 SGHVS, CDR2 FQNEAQ. CDR3 loop: CASSLNSRHSSGNTIYF. CDR3 coding DNA: TGTGCCAGCAGCTTAAATAGCCGACATTCCTCTGGAAACACCATATATTTT.